Listed below are T cell receptor beta chains from one sample, sequenced in a study of vaccination and CD4 T cells after COVID-19. Antigens of these TCRs are unknown. TCRdb reprocessed the PCR reads with MiXCR, giving one entry per CDR3 protein. The data contain 8,000 or so distinct CDR3 sequences, roughly 39% of them singletons. Material: CD4+ T cells from blood, cultured in vitro. The receptors here all came from a human donor in good health. CDR3s include the opening cysteine and the closing phenylalanine or tryptophan. D genes are given only for firm matches. Size is omitted from some rows. Given values are once, few, many or a class for expanded clones.

V gene	clone size	D gene	J gene	CDR3 DNA	CDR3 protein
TRBV12-3/TRBV12-4	NA	NA	TRBJ1-2	TGTGCCAGCAGTGCGGATAGGGGAGGCTACACCTTC	CASSADRGGYTF
TRBV7-2	NA	TRBD1	TRBJ1-2	TGTGCCAGCAGCTCGCGACAGGGTCCCAACTATGGCTACACCTTC	CASSSRQGPNYGYTF
TRBV6-5	NA	NA	TRBJ2-1	TGTGCCAGCAGTTACCAGCCCGCCGGGGAGCAGTTCTTC	CASSYQPAGEQFF
TRBV2	NA	TRBD1	TRBJ1-4	TGTGCCAGCAGTAAGGGGGCGCTCAATGAAAAACTGTTTTTT	CASSKGALNEKLFF
TRBV6-2/TRBV6-3	NA	TRBD1	TRBJ2-1	TGTGCCAGCATCGACGGGGACAGGGTCGGATACAATGAGCAGTTCTTC	CASIDGDRVGYNEQFF
TRBV11-1	NA	NA	TRBJ2-5	TGTGCCAGCAGCCCAAGACTCCAAGAGACCCAGTACTTC	CASSPRLQETQYF
TRBV20-1	NA	TRBD1	TRBJ1-3	TGCAGTGCTAGAGATGCACAGGGGAGTGGAAACACCATATATTTT	CSARDAQGSGNTIYF
TRBV6-2/TRBV6-3	NA	NA	TRBJ1-4	TGTGCCAGCGGGAAGAACCCTTTTAATGAAAAACTGTTTTTT	CASGKNPFNEKLFF
TRBV7-9	NA	NA	TRBJ2-7	TGTGCCAGCAGCCCAGCCCCATGGGAGGTGGGAGAGCAGTACTTC	CASSPAPWEVGEQYF
TRBV2	few	NA	TRBJ2-2	TGTGCCAGCAGGGGAGGCAGCCCACTGACCGGGGAGCTGTTTTTT	CASRGGSPLTGELFF
TRBV20-1	few	NA	TRBJ1-4	TGCAGTGCTAGAGATCGGGGCCCCGGCAAAAAACTGTTTTTT	CSARDRGPGKKLFF
TRBV15	NA	TRBD1	TRBJ2-7	TGTGCCACCAGCAGAGGGGGGACAGGGCCCTCCGAGCAGTACTTC	CATSRGGTGPSEQYF
TRBV2	few	NA	TRBJ1-2	TGTGCCAGCAGTGAAGAACAGCCGACGGGCTATGGCTACACCTTC	CASSEEQPTGYGYTF
TRBV6-1	NA	NA	TRBJ1-5	TGTGCCAGCAGAGGACAGACAAGTCAGCCCCAGCATTTT	CASRGQTSQPQHF
TRBV5-4	NA	NA	TRBJ2-7	TGTGCCAGCAGCTTGCCGGGACGAGGCTCCTACGAGCAGTACTTC	CASSLPGRGSYEQYF
TRBV4-1	NA	NA	TRBJ1-6	TGCGCCAGCAGCCAAGATTTGGATTCACCCCTCCACTTT	CASSQDLDSPLHF
TRBV2	NA	NA	TRBJ2-5	TGTGCCAGCAGACACCGGGGAGAAGAGACCCAGTACTTC	CASRHRGEETQYF
TRBV29-1	NA	NA	TRBJ1-1	TGCAGCGTTGACAGAATGAACACTGAAGCTTTCTTT	CSVDRMNTEAFF
TRBV12-3/TRBV12-4	NA	NA	TRBJ2-7	TGTGCCAGCAGTTTAGGCCCGAGATCCTACGAGCAGTACTTC	CASSLGPRSYEQYF
TRBV19	NA	TRBD1	TRBJ1-3	TGTGCCAGTACCCCCAGACAGGGTACCGCTGGAAACACCATATATTTT	CASTPRQGTAGNTIYF
TRBV19	NA	TRBD1	TRBJ1-2	TGTGCCAGTAGACGACCCGGGACAGGGAACTATGGCTACACCTTC	CASRRPGTGNYGYTF
TRBV7-2	NA	NA	TRBJ2-3	TGTGCCAGCAGCCCGAAGGGGGTGGGGGGCCTGAGAGATACGCAGTATTTT	CASSPKGVGGLRDTQYF
TRBV30	few	NA	TRBJ1-5	TGTGCCTGGACCCGGGACGGGGATCAGCCCCAGCATTTT	CAWTRDGDQPQHF
TRBV27	NA	TRBD2	TRBJ2-3	TGTGCCAGCAGCATTGCTAGCGGGAGAACAGATACGCAGTATTTT	CASSIASGRTDTQYF
TRBV19	NA	NA	TRBJ2-3	TGTGCCAGTAGTATTGGAGGGATCACAGATACGCAGTATTTT	CASSIGGITDTQYF
TRBV10-3	few	NA	TRBJ1-2	TGTGCCATCAGTGATAGGGGGACCCCAGCACCGGGTGGCTACACCTTC	CAISDRGTPAPGGYTF
TRBV5-8	NA	NA	TRBJ2-7	TGTGCCAGCAGCACGACAGATTTTTACGAGCAGTACTTC	CASSTTDFYEQYF
TRBV19	NA	NA	TRBJ1-5	TGTGCCAGTAGCCCAGGAGTATACAATCAGCCCCAGCATTTT	CASSPGVYNQPQHF
TRBV20-1	NA	NA	TRBJ1-5	TGCAGTGCTAGTCTGGGTACGATTGGAAATCAGCCCCAGCATTTT	CSASLGTIGNQPQHF
TRBV20-1	NA	TRBD1	TRBJ1-1	TGCAGTGCTAGAGCATCGATGGGACAGGGAGGGAAGCCTGAAGCTTTCTTT	CSARASMGQGGKPEAFF
TRBV5-6	NA	NA	TRBJ1-5	TGTGCCAGCAGCTTGCCCAATGGGCCCCAGCATTTT	CASSLPNGPQHF
TRBV28	NA	NA	TRBJ1-5	TGTGCCAGCAGTTTGCCAGGGCCGAGCAATCAGCCCCAGCATTTT	CASSLPGPSNQPQHF
TRBV19	NA	TRBD2	TRBJ2-3	TGTGCCAGTAGTTGGTCTAGCGGACACCAAGATACGCAGTATTTT	CASSWSSGHQDTQYF
TRBV6-1	NA	NA	TRBJ1-2	TGTGCCACCGGGCGGGGGGCGGAAGGCTACACCTTC	CATGRGAEGYTF
TRBV15	few	NA	TRBJ1-2	TGTGCCACCAGCGAACAGGCTAACTATGGCTACACCTTC	CATSEQANYGYTF
TRBV29-1	NA	TRBD1	TRBJ2-3	TGCAGCGTTGAAGCATCCGACAGGGCCAAAGATACGCAGTATTTT	CSVEASDRAKDTQYF
TRBV19	few	TRBD1	TRBJ2-2	TGTGCCAGTAGTATTTTTGGACAGGGGTCCGGGGAGCTGTTTTTT	CASSIFGQGSGELFF
TRBV2	NA	NA	TRBJ2-2	TGTGCCAGCAGCTGGGACGGGAACACCGGGGAGCTGTTTTTT	CASSWDGNTGELFF
TRBV20-1	NA	TRBD2	TRBJ2-4	TGCAGTGCTAGACTTACTAGCGGGAGCAAAAACATTCAGTACTTC	CSARLTSGSKNIQYF
TRBV6-5	few	NA	TRBJ2-7	TGTGCCAGCAGTTATAACGGGGACGACGTCTACGAGCAGTACTTC	CASSYNGDDVYEQYF
TRBV10-3	few	TRBD2	TRBJ2-5	TGTGCCATCCGGACTAGCGGCCAAGAGACCCAGTACTTC	CAIRTSGQETQYF
TRBV6-1	few	NA	TRBJ1-4	TGTGCCAGCAGTGACGTGCTCACAGCGGGAAAACTGTTTTTT	CASSDVLTAGKLFF
TRBV19	medium-sized	NA	TRBJ1-1	TGTGCCAGTAGTATCCCATACAACACTGAAGCTTTCTTT	CASSIPYNTEAFF
TRBV7-6	NA	TRBD1	TRBJ1-1	TGTGCCAGCAGCTCCTCGTCGGACAGGAAAGCTCTCTTT	CASSSSSDRKALF
TRBV20-1	few	NA	TRBJ1-5	TGCAGTGCTAGTAGGGGGACCGATAGCAATCAGCCCCAGCATTTT	CSASRGTDSNQPQHF
TRBV6-1	few	NA	TRBJ1-2	TGTGCCAGCAGCTCAACCATACACTATGGCTACACCTTC	CASSSTIHYGYTF
TRBV19	few	NA	TRBJ1-1	TGTGCCAGTAGAGACGCACAGGGAATTGGTACTGAAGCTTTCTTT	CASRDAQGIGTEAFF
TRBV7-8	few	TRBD1	TRBJ2-2	TGTGCCAGCAGCTTCAGGACAGGGGCGACCGGGGAGCTGTTTTTT	CASSFRTGATGELFF
TRBV10-1	NA	NA	TRBJ2-2	TGCGCCAGCAGTGAGTCGCCAGTGTGGAACACCGGGGAGCTGTTTTTT	CASSESPVWNTGELFF
TRBV11-1	NA	NA	TRBJ1-5	TGTGCCAGCAGCTTAGCGGCAGGAAGCAATCAGCCCCAGCATTTT	CASSLAAGSNQPQHF
TRBV2	few	NA	TRBJ1-2	TGTGCCACTTTACGACAGTTCTATGGCTACACCTTC	CATLRQFYGYTF
TRBV6-4	NA	TRBD1	TRBJ1-1	TGTGCCAGCAGTGCCCTGGGACAGGGAAGGACTGAAGCTTTCTTT	CASSALGQGRTEAFF
TRBV7-8	NA	TRBD1	TRBJ1-2	TGTGCCAGCAGCGAAGAAGGACAGGGGACGGAAACCTTC	CASSEEGQGTETF
TRBV29-1	NA	NA	TRBJ2-1	TGCAGCGTTGAAGATTTACAACAGGCGGACTACAATGAGCAGTTCTTC	CSVEDLQQADYNEQFF
TRBV5-3	NA	TRBD1	TRBJ1-2	TGTGCCAGCAGCTCGCAAGATTACAGGGGGGCCTATGGCTACACCTTC	CASSSQDYRGAYGYTF
TRBV6-1	few	NA	TRBJ1-1	TGTGCCAGTCGGACTCGGCTGAACACTGAAGCTTTCTTT	CASRTRLNTEAFF
TRBV2	NA	TRBD2	TRBJ2-3	TGTGCCAGCAGTGATAGCGGGGACACACATACGCAGTATTTT	CASSDSGDTHTQYF
TRBV10-1	NA	NA	TRBJ2-2	TGCGCCAGCAGTGAGTCGGCAGGGCTTAACACCGGGGAGCTGTTTTTT	CASSESAGLNTGELFF
TRBV19	NA	TRBD2	TRBJ2-1	TGTGCCAGTACACTAGCGCGCGGAGGGAATGAGCAGTTCTTC	CASTLARGGNEQFF